This is a list of T cell receptor beta chains from one sample in a study of T cell clusters in autoimmune cytopenias. TCRdb reanalyzed the multiplex PCR reads and collapses them to one entry per CDR3 protein, without DNA. The sample totals about 2,700 distinct CDR3 sequences. Sequenced: peripheral blood. The source of these receptors is a human donor with an autoimmune cytopenia, with autoimmune hepatitis or in good health (not recorded which). Each CDR3 is given with its conserved first and last residue. Some rows mark clone size as missing; the rest say once, few, many or name a class of expanded clone.

abundance,j_gene,len,v_gene,CDR3aa
medium-sized,TRBJ2-3,13,TRBV18,CASSPTGGDTQYF
.,TRBJ1-2,14,TRBV7-2,CASSPPTADYGYTF
.,TRBJ2-7,18,TRBV4-3,CASSQETGRGGLMYEQYF
.,TRBJ1-1,13,TRBV20-1,CRAWAVSNTEAFF
medium-sized,TRBJ2-1,15,TRBV10-3,CAITLDGAHYNEQFF
.,TRBJ2-5,18,TRBV4-1,CASSHRGLAGEDGETQYF
medium-sized,TRBJ2-7,15,TRBV30,CAWSVRGSFSYEQYF
medium-sized,TRBJ1-2,11,TRBV18,CASSDRSGYTF
.,TRBJ2-5,15,TRBV5-1,CASSLGRAIQETQYF
.,TRBJ2-5,15,TRBV20-1,CSARDLQGRQETQYF
medium-sized,TRBJ2-7,14,TRBV4-3,CASSPHAGAYEQYF
.,TRBJ2-7,15,TRBV20-1,CSARPYRDRGYEQYF
medium-sized,TRBJ2-1,12,TRBV20-1,CSASKRENEQFF
medium-sized,TRBJ2-7,14,TRBV7-9,CASSLRGQVDEQYF
medium-sized,TRBJ2-1,15,TRBV6-5,CASSSTSSHYNEQFF
.,TRBJ1-1,17,TRBV10-3,CAISEWQGARGDTEAFF
.,TRBJ2-5,15,TRBV7-9,CASSQRARDQETQYF
medium-sized,TRBJ1-5,15,TRBV11-2,CASSLDRSGIQPQHF
.,TRBJ1-6,15,TRBV6-5,CASSYSKGRNSPLHF
.,TRBJ1-5,15,TRBV7-2,CASSLFTGRHQPQHF
.,TRBJ2-5,14,TRBV20-1,CSAFPAGLQETQYF
large,TRBJ2-7,15,TRBV15,CATSRDGHSMDEQYF
medium-sized,TRBJ2-2,17,TRBV19,CASSFTSGRLNTGELFF
.,TRBJ1-6,14,TRBV20-1,CSARVGQGGSPLHF
.,TRBJ2-4,20,TRBV7-9,CASSMPIGTGGPLAKNIQYF
medium-sized,TRBJ2-1,17,TRBV6-2/TRBV6-3,CASSQYGTSRSYNEQFF
medium-sized,TRBJ1-1,13,TRBV10-3,CAISDRGNTEAFF
.,TRBJ2-3,15,TRBV5-1,CASSAGTRSVDTQYF
.,TRBJ2-5,15,TRBV10-3,CASSAPGTGWETQYF
.,TRBJ2-3,16,TRBV7-2,CASSLVAGGRTDTQYF
medium-sized,TRBJ2-7,15,TRBV18,CASSPTGSTDYEQYF
medium-sized,TRBJ2-6,16,TRBV6-6,CASSYSGHSGANVLTF
.,TRBJ1-1,14,TRBV20-1,CSASGGGPNTEAFF
.,TRBJ2-7,14,TRBV4-3,CASSQAPGADEQYF
medium-sized,TRBJ1-1,16,TRBV6-2/TRBV6-3,CASSYPFLRDLTEAFF
medium-sized,TRBJ1-5,15,TRBV6-5,CASSYGRNSNQPQHF
.,TRBJ1-1,16,TRBV7-9,CASSFRGQGMTTEAFF
.,TRBJ1-1,13,TRBV7-9,CASSSTGMTEAFF
.,TRBJ1-2,14,TRBV28,CASSRSRGAYGYTF
.,TRBJ2-7,14,TRBV20-1,CSAQGLAGVGEQYF
.,TRBJ1-5,13,TRBV6-2/TRBV6-3,CASTGQGRQPQHF
medium-sized,TRBJ2-3,12,TRBV20-1,CSGWASTDTQYF
.,TRBJ2-5,15,TRBV7-2,CASRSDRGFWETQYF
.,TRBJ2-2,16,TRBV18,CASSPTGTANTGELFF
medium-sized,TRBJ2-7,13,TRBV27,CASRPRGKSEQYF
medium-sized,TRBJ2-1,15,TRBV6-6,CASSSVTSGHNEQFF
medium-sized,TRBJ2-5,17,TRBV5-6,CASSTRQGGWDQETQYF
medium-sized,TRBJ2-7,12,TRBV30,CAGTSRGIEQYF
large,TRBJ2-5,14,TRBV29-1,CSVDWGNNQETQYF
.,TRBJ2-3,15,TRBV20-1,CSGFRGGTWGDTQYF
.,TRBJ2-5,15,TRBV21-1,CASTSMTSGVETQYF
medium-sized,TRBJ2-5,13,TRBV24-1,CATSDMYQETQYF